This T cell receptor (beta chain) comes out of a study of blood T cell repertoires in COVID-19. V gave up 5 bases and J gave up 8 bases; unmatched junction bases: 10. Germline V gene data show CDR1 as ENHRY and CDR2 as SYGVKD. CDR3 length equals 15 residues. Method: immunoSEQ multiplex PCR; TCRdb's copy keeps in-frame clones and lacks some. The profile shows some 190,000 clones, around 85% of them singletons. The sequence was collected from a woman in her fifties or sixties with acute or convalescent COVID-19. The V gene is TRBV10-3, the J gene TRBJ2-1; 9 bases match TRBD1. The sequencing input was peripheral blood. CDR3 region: CAISTPGQGGDEQFF. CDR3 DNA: TGTGCCATCAGTACACCGGGACAGGGTGGCGATGAGCAGTTCTTC.